This T cell receptor (beta chain) emerged from a study of T cell repertoires in cytomegalovirus infection. Study in general: The study used recently identified HLA-C-restricted and well-studied HLA-B-restricted CMV epitopes. CMV infection together with matching HLA type was indicated by public TCR beta signatures.

TCRdb called the reads again in MiXCR, with one record for every CDR3 protein. The data show a few hundred thousand distinct CDR3 sequences, 35% to 50% seen once. As to this clonotype: Antigen unknown.

Study-wide findings and caveats: HLA-C-restricted CMV clonotypes gave the most frequent clonotype in two of eight donors. The study identified carriers of CMV plus the relevant HLA from cumulative public TCR beta family frequency.

Material: cultured PBMCs, obtained from culture after CMV antigen stimulation. The source of this sequence is a human donor in good health (CMV status not recorded). Some clones in this sample may be carry-over from other donors' samples.

The CDR3 region is CASSLDPFGGVSKNEQFF. Written as DNA, the CDR3 is TGTGCCAGCAGCTTAGACCCCTTTGGGGGAGTTTCAAAGAATGAGCAGTTCTTC. The chain links TRBV11-3 to TRBJ2-1; D possibly uses TRBD1 or TRBD2 (5 bases each). Germline CDR1 and CDR2: SGHNT and YENEEA. The CDR3 totals 18 residues. V was pared by 0 bases and J by 7 bases, with 22 bases between.